These T cell receptor beta chains were read from a single sample in a study of blood T cell repertoires in COVID-19. Produced via immunoSEQ multiplex PCR; TCRdb's table is partial and in-frame only. The sample has over 120,000 clones, 78% seen once; the top ten hold 1.9%. The sample comprised peripheral blood. These receptors all stem from a woman aged 55-69 years with acute or convalescent COVID-19. Both conserved end residues are part of each CDR3. D genes are given only for firm matches. Some rows have no size entry. The others give once, few or many, or a class for an expanded clone.

clone_size	v_call	j_call	d_call	cdr3_aa	cdr3_nt
-	TRBV2	TRBJ1-1	-	CASSVQGSTEAFF	TGTGCCAGCAGTGTTCAGGGGAGCACTGAAGCTTTCTTT
-	TRBV7-6	TRBJ2-1	TRBD2	CASSFLAGGNNEQFF	TGTGCCAGCAGCTTCCTAGCGGGGGGGAACAATGAGCAGTTCTTC
-	TRBV19	TRBJ2-1	-	CASSIALFSRVPRVYNEQFF	TGTGCCAGTAGTATAGCTTTGTTTAGCCGGGTCCCTAGAGTGTACAATGAGCAGTTCTTC
-	TRBV7-9	TRBJ2-4	-	CASSPSGNIQYF	TGTGCCAGCAGCCCCTCGGGTAATATTCAGTACTTC
once	TRBV6-5	TRBJ1-2	TRBD1	CASSSYPGQLNYGYTF	TGTGCCAGCAGTTCCTACCCGGGACAGCTGAACTATGGCTACACCTTC
-	TRBV27	TRBJ1-2	TRBD1	CASSAGDRGFSYTF	TGTGCCAGCAGTGCCGGGGACAGGGGGTTTTCCTACACCTTC
-	TRBV5-6	TRBJ1-2	-	CASSDGSGIAGYTF	TGTGCCAGCAGCGACGGGTCCGGGATTGCTGGCTACACCTTC
-	TRBV27	TRBJ1-1	-	CASSSLGLGVPEAFF	TGTGCCAGCAGTTCACTGGGACTTGGTGTACCCGAAGCTTTCTTT
-	TRBV11-2	TRBJ2-7	-	CASSLVGGSYEQYF	TGTGCCAGCAGCTTGGTGGGGGGCTCCTACGAGCAGTACTTC
-	TRBV29-1	TRBJ2-3	-	CSAGGDTQYF	TGCAGCGCCGGAGGAGATACGCAGTATTTT
-	TRBV25-1	TRBJ2-3	-	CASSVSPTDTQYF	TGTGCCAGCAGTGTCTCCCCCACAGATACGCAGTATTTT
-	TRBV5-1	TRBJ2-7	-	CASSLGQNYEQYF	TGCGCCAGCAGCCTTGGACAGAATTACGAGCAGTACTTC
-	TRBV7-2	TRBJ2-3	TRBD2	CASSPDGRATDTQYF	TGTGCCAGCAGCCCCGACGGGAGGGCAACAGATACGCAGTATTTT
once	TRBV3-1/TRBV3-2	TRBJ2-5	TRBD1	CASSQVDRAETQYF	TGTGCCAGCAGCCAAGTTGACAGGGCTGAGACCCAGTACTTC
few	TRBV4-2	TRBJ2-3	-	CASSQARLSTDTQYF	TGTGCCAGCAGCCAAGCGCGACTGAGCACAGATACGCAGTATTTT
once	TRBV3-1/TRBV3-2	TRBJ1-1	-	CASSPITDTEAFF	TGTGCCAGCAGCCCTATTACGGACACTGAAGCTTTCTTT
-	TRBV6-2/TRBV6-3	TRBJ1-5	TRBD1	CASSTRQGLSQPQHF	TGTGCCAGCAGTACGAGACAGGGGTTAAGTCAGCCCCAGCATTTT
-	TRBV30	TRBJ2-7	-	CAWSRDISYEQYF	TGTGCCTGGAGCCGGGACATCTCCTACGAGCAGTACTTC
once	TRBV7-9	TRBJ2-1	-	CASSLNRNEQFF	TGTGCCAGCAGCTTAAACAGGAATGAGCAGTTCTTC
-	TRBV20-1	TRBJ2-1	-	CSASLPGWAEQFF	TGCAGTGCTAGTCTCCCGGGATGGGCTGAGCAGTTCTTC
-	TRBV28	TRBJ1-1	-	CASSTRRGRTEAFF	TGTGCCAGCAGTACCAGGAGGGGAAGGACTGAAGCTTTCTTT
-	TRBV7-9	TRBJ1-2	-	CASSLGYRVDGYTF	TGTGCCAGCAGCTTAGGGTACAGGGTCGATGGCTACACCTTC
once	TRBV5-6	TRBJ1-2	-	CASSLGSPYGYTF	TGTGCCAGCAGCTTGGGGAGTCCTTATGGCTACACCTTC
-	TRBV9	TRBJ2-5	-	CASSVGVVYLETQYF	TGTGCCAGCAGCGTAGGCGTAGTTTACCTAGAGACCCAGTACTTC
-	TRBV12-3/TRBV12-4	TRBJ1-1	-	CASSLSGPTEAFF	TGTGCCAGCAGTTTATCAGGGCCCACTGAAGCTTTCTTT
-	TRBV7-2	TRBJ2-3	TRBD2	CASSLVGLGGGTDTQYF	TGTGCCAGCAGCTTAGTGGGACTAGGAGGGGGGACAGATACGCAGTATTTT
-	TRBV27	TRBJ2-7	-	CASSLHSSYEQYF	TGTGCCAGCAGTTTACATAGCTCCTACGAGCAGTACTTC
once	TRBV3-1/TRBV3-2	TRBJ2-7	TRBD2	CASSSLAGGPNEQYF	TGTGCCAGCAGCTCGTTGGCGGGAGGGCCAAACGAGCAGTACTTC
-	TRBV7-9	TRBJ2-5	TRBD2	CASSLGVLAGDETQYF	TGTGCCAGCAGCTTAGGGGTTCTAGCGGGAGATGAGACCCAGTACTTC
-	TRBV28	TRBJ1-5	-	CASSAPQGQGREPQHF	TGTGCCAGCAGTGCCCCGCAAGGGCAGGGCCGAGAGCCCCAGCATTTT
once	TRBV27	TRBJ1-1	-	CASKRQMNTEAFF	TGTGCCAGCAAGAGACAGATGAACACTGAAGCTTTCTTT
-	TRBV19	TRBJ2-1	TRBD2	CASSKLAGVANEQFF	TGTGCCAGTAGTAAACTAGCGGGAGTGGCCAATGAGCAGTTCTTC
few	TRBV24-1	TRBJ1-5	TRBD1	CATSDHAKTGVPYYSNQPQHF	TGTGCCACCAGTGATCACGCTAAGACAGGGGTCCCCTACTATAGCAATCAGCCCCAGCATTTT
-	TRBV27	TRBJ2-7	-	CASSSTILRGAPYEQYF	TGTGCCAGCAGTTCGACCATACTTCGGGGGGCTCCCTACGAGCAGTACTTC
once	TRBV10-3	TRBJ2-1	TRBD2	CAISERVRGDNEQFF	TGTGCCATCAGTGAGAGGGTACGGGGGGATAATGAGCAGTTCTTC
-	TRBV2	TRBJ1-4	-	CASRTGEKLFF	TGTGCCAGCAGAACAGGGGAAAAACTGTTTTTT
many	TRBV19	TRBJ1-5	-	CASVNVGRNQPQHF	TGTGCCAGCGTTAACGTGGGGAGGAATCAGCCCCAGCATTTT
-	TRBV9	TRBJ2-7	-	CASSVGTERYEQYF	TGTGCCAGCAGCGTAGGTACCGAGAGGTACGAGCAGTACTTC
-	TRBV5-1	TRBJ2-3	TRBD2	CASSPLSGRNTDTQYF	TGCGCCAGCAGCCCCTTGAGCGGGAGGAACACAGATACGCAGTATTTT
-	TRBV30	TRBJ2-7	-	CAWSPKDYGSTYEQYF	TGTGCCTGGAGTCCGAAGGACTACGGATCCACCTACGAGCAGTACTTC
-	TRBV10-3	TRBJ2-2	TRBD1	CATSTGQGNTGELFF	TGTGCCACCTCGACAGGACAGGGAAACACCGGGGAGCTGTTTTTT
-	TRBV27	TRBJ2-3	TRBD2	CASSYSTSGRARDTQYF	TGTGCCAGCAGTTACTCAACTAGCGGGAGGGCGAGGGATACGCAGTATTTT
-	TRBV5-6	TRBJ2-1	-	CASRLRSYREEQFF	TGTGCCAGCAGGCTGAGGTCCTACAGGGAGGAGCAGTTCTTC
-	TRBV19	TRBJ2-1	-	CATTQAGGQFF	TGTGCCACGACCCAGGCCGGTGGGCAGTTCTTC
many	TRBV4-1	TRBJ2-7	TRBD2	CASSQERGSPNYEQYF	TGCGCCAGCAGCCAAGAGCGCGGGAGTCCCAACTACGAGCAGTACTTC
-	TRBV30	TRBJ1-2	TRBD1	CAWSPLVGQGGHGYTF	TGTGCCTGGAGTCCCCTGGTCGGACAGGGGGGTCATGGCTACACCTTC
-	TRBV2	TRBJ1-4	TRBD1	CASSLGTGGFEKLFF	TGTGCCAGCAGTTTGGGGACAGGGGGCTTTGAAAAACTGTTTTTT
-	TRBV14	TRBJ2-7	-	CASSHNLLGVGEQYF	TGTGCCAGCAGCCATAATCTTCTCGGGGTGGGAGAGCAGTACTTC
-	TRBV7-2	TRBJ2-7	-	CASSSHSYEQYF	TGTGCCAGCAGCTCGCACAGCTACGAGCAGTACTTC
-	TRBV6-5	TRBJ1-2	-	CASSYIFGGLNYGYTF	TGTGCCAGCAGTTACATTTTCGGGGGGCTTAACTATGGCTACACCTTC
-	TRBV5-4	TRBJ2-2	TRBD1	CASSGPGQGVQRTGGGELFF	TGTGCCAGCAGCGGTCCGGGACAGGGAGTCCAGAGGACCGGGGGCGGGGAGCTGTTTTTT
-	TRBV19	TRBJ1-5	-	CASSIDRLRQAGNQPQHF	TGTGCCAGTAGTATTGACCGATTAAGACAGGCGGGCAATCAGCCCCAGCATTTT
-	TRBV7-6	TRBJ2-2	TRBD1	CASSLGTGETGELFF	TGTGCCAGCAGCTTAGGGACAGGTGAAACCGGGGAGCTGTTTTTT
-	TRBV9	TRBJ1-4	-	CASSTQGSNEKLFF	TGTGCCAGTAGCACACAGGGTTCCAATGAAAAACTGTTTTTT
-	TRBV14	TRBJ1-2	-	CASSPQGLYGYTF	TGTGCCAGCAGCCCTCAGGGTTTATATGGCTACACCTTC
-	TRBV28	TRBJ1-1	-	CATGKHQTNTEAFF	TGTGCCACGGGGAAACACCAAACGAACACTGAAGCTTTCTTT
-	TRBV11-2	TRBJ2-7	TRBD2	CASNSVGAGGPPTIEQYF	TGTGCCAGCAACTCCGTTGGAGCGGGAGGGCCCCCTACAATCGAGCAGTACTTC
-	TRBV25-1	TRBJ2-2	-	CASSRGRLNTGELFF	TGTGCCAGCAGTCGAGGGCGCTTGAACACCGGGGAGCTGTTTTTT
-	TRBV19	TRBJ2-4	TRBD1	CASSVGQGLVGKNIQYF	TGTGCCAGTAGTGTGGGACAGGGGTTAGTTGGCAAAAACATTCAGTACTTC
-	TRBV5-1	TRBJ1-6	TRBD1	CASSDRGTYNSPLHF	TGCGCCAGCAGCGACAGGGGGACCTATAATTCACCCCTCCACTTT